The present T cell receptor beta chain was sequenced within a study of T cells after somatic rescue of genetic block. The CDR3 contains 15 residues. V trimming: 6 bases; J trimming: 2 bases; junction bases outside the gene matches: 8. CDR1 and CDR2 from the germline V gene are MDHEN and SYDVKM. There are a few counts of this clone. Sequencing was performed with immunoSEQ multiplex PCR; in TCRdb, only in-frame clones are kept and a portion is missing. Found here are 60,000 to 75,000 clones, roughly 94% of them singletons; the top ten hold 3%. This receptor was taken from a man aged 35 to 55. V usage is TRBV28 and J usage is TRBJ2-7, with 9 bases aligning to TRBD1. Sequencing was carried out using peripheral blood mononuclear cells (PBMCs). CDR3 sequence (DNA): TGTGCCAGCAGCAAAGACAGGGGGTCCGCCTACGAGCAGTACTTC. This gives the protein CASSKDRGSAYEQYF.